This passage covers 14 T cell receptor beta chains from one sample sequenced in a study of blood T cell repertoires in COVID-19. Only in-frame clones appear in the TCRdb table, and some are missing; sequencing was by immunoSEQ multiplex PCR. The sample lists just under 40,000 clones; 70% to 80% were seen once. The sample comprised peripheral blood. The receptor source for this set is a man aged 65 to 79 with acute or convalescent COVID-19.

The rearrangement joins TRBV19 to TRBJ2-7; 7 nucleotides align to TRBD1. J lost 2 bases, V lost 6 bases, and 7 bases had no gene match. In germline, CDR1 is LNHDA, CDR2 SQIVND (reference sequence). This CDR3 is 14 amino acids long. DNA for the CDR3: TGTGCCAGTAGCCCGGACAGGCAAACCTACGAGCAGTACTTC. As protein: CASSPDRQTYEQYF.

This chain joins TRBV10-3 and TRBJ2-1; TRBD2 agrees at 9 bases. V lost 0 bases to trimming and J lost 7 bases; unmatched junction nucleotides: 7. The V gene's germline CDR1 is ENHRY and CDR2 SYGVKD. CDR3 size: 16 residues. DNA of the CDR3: TGTGCCATCAGTGAGTCGTGGGCTAGCGGGGTTAATGAGCAGTTCTTC. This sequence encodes CAISESWASGVNEQFF.

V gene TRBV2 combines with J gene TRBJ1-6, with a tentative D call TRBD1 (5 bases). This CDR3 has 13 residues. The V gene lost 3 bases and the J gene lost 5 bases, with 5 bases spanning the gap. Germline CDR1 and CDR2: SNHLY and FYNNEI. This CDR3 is CASSDRDNSPLHF. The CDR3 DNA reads TGTGCCAGCAGTGACAGGGATAATTCACCCCTCCACTTT.

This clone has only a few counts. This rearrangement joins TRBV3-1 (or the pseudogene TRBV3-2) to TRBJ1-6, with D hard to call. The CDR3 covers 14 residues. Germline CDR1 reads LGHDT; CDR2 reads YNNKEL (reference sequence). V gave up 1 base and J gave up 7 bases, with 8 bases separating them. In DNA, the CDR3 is TGTGCCAGCAGCCAAGTTGGTCAGAATTCACCCCTCCACTTT. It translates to CASSQVGQNSPLHF.

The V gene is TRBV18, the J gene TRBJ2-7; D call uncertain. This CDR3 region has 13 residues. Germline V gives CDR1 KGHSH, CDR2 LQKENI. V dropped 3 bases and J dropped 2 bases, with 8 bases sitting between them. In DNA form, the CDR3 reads TGTGCCAGCTCACCGGCCTCGACCTACGAGCAGTACTTC. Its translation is CASSPASTYEQYF. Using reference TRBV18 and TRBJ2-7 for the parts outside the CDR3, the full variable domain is NAGVMQNPRHLVRRRGQEARLRCSPMKGHSHVYWYRQLPEEGLKFMVYLQKENIIDESGMPKERFSAEFPKEGPSILRIQQVVRGDSAAYFCASSPASTYEQYFGPGTRLTVT.

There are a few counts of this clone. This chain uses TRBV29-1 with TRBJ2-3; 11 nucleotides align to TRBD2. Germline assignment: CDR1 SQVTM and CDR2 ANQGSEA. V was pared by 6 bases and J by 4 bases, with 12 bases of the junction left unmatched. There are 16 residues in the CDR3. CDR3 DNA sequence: TGCAGCGTCAGACAGACTAGCGGGATGGTGGCAGATACGCAGTATTTT. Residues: CSVRQTSGMVADTQYF.

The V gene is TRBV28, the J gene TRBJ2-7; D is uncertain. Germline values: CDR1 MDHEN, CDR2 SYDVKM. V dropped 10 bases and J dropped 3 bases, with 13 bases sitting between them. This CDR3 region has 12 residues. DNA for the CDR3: TGTGCCACCCGTAGCCTGGTCTACGAGCAGTACTTC. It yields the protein CATRSLVYEQYF.

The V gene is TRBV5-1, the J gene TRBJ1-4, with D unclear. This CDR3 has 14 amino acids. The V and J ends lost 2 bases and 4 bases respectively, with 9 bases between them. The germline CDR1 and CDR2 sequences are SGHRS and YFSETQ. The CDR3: CASSFTNSNEKLFF. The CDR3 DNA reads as TGCGCCAGCAGCTTTACAAACAGTAATGAAAAACTGTTTTTT. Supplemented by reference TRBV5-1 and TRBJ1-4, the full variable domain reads KAGVTQTPRYLIKTRGQQVTLSCSPISGHRSVSWYQQTPGQGLQFLFEYFSETQRNKGNFPGRFSGRQFSNSRSEMNVSTLELGDSALYLCASSFTNSNEKLFFGSGTQLSVL.

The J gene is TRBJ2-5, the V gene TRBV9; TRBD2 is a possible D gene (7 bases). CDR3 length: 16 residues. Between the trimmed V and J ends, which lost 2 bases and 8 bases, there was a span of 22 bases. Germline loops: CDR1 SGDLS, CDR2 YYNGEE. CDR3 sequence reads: CASSVGDAGRGKTQYF. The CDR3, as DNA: TGTGCCAGCAGCGTTGGTGATGCAGGGAGGGGGAAAACCCAGTACTTC.

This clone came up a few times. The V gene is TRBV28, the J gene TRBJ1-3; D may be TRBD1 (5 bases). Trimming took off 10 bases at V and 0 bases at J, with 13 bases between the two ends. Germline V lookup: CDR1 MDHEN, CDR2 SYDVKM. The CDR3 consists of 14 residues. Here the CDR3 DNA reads TGTGCCACATACAGGCGCTTCTCTGGAAACACCATATATTTT. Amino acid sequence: CATYRRFSGNTIYF. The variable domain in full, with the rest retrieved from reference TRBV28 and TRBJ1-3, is DVKVTQSSRYLVKRTGEKVFLECVQDMDHENMFWYRQDPGLGLRLIYFSYDVKMKEKGDIPEGYSVSREKKERFSLILESASTNQTSMYLCATYRRFSGNTIYFGEGSWLTVV.

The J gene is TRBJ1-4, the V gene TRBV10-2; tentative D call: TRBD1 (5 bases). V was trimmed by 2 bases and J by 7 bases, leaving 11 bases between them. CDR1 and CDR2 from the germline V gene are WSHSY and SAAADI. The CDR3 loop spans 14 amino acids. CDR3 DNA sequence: TGCGCCAGCAGTGAGATAGGGGAAGGTGAAAAACTGTTTTTT. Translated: CASSEIGEGEKLFF.

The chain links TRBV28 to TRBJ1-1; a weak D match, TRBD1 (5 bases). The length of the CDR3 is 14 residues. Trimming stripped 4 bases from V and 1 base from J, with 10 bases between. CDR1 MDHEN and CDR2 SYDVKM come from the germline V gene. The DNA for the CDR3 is TGTGCCAGCAGTTCGCCCCAGGGGAACACTGAAGCTTTCTTT. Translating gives CASSSPQGNTEAFF.

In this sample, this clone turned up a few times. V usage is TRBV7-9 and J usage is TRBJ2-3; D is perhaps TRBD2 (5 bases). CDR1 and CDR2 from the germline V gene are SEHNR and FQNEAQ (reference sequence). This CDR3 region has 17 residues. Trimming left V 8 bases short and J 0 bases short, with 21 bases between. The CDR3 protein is CASSAWTLYSSTDTQYF. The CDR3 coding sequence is TGTGCCAGCTCAGCTTGGACTTTATACTCTAGCACAGATACGCAGTATTTT.

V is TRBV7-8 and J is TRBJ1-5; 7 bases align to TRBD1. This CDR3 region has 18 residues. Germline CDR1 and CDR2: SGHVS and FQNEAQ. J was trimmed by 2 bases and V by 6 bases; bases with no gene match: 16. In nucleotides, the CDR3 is TGTGCCAGCAGTCTGAGACAAAGACAGGGTCAGGGCAATCAGCCCCAGCATTTT. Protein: CASSLRQRQGQGNQPQHF.